A selection of T cell receptor beta chains follows, all from one sample in a study of blood T cells in healthy people across ages. MiXCR was run by TCRdb on the 5' RACE reads, yielding one entry per CDR3 protein. Counted here are about 580,000 distinct CDR3 sequences, less than 60% occurring once; the ten biggest clones make up 20% to 25%. Material for sequencing was blood. These receptor sequences come from a man older than 75 in good health. Each CDR3 is given with its conserved first and last residue. A D gene is named only where the DNA matches it firmly. The size field is filled for only some rows; it gives once, few, many or a size class.

V	size	D	J	DNA	CDR3
TRBV2	-	TRBD2	TRBJ2-5	TGTGCCAGCAGTGACCTAGCGGGAGTGGGTATTTTGGAGACCCAGTACTTC	CASSDLAGVGILETQYF
TRBV13	-	TRBD2	TRBJ2-1	TGTGCCAGCAGCGGATACGACGGGACTAGCGTTCTCAATGGGCAGTTCTTC	CASSGYDGTSVLNGQFF
TRBV29-1	-	TRBD2	TRBJ2-3	TGCAGCGGTCGGGGGGGAAGCGGCACAGATACGCAGTATTTT	CSGRGGSGTDTQYF
TRBV7-3	-	-	TRBJ2-3	TGTGCCAGCAGCTTTGGTGGAATAGATACGCAGTATTTT	CASSFGGIDTQYF
TRBV7-3	few	-	TRBJ2-1	TGTGCCAGCAGCGGGCGGGAAATCTACAATGAGCAGTTCTTC	CASSGREIYNEQFF
TRBV7-9	few	-	TRBJ1-6	TGTGCCAGCAGCTTAGTGGGCAGTGCGGATTCACCCCTCCACTTT	CASSLVGSADSPLHF
TRBV25-1	few	-	TRBJ2-7	TGTGCCAGCATGGGTAGCTCCCACGAGCAGTACTTC	CASMGSSHEQYF
TRBV21-1	-	-	TRBJ2-7	TGTGCCAGCAGCAAAATTTCCGACTTGGACAAAGGGGGCTACGAGCAGTACTTC	CASSKISDLDKGGYEQYF
TRBV6-2/TRBV6-3	-	-	TRBJ2-4	TGTGCCAGCAGTTACTCGATGAAATTAGGGGGGACAGCCAAAAACATTCAGTACTTC	CASSYSMKLGGTAKNIQYF
TRBV29-1	-	TRBD1	TRBJ1-1	TGCAGCGTTCTCCGGACAGGGAGAGACACTGAAGCTTTCTTT	CSVLRTGRDTEAFF
TRBV7-9	-	-	TRBJ2-7	TGTGCCAGCAGCTTAGGAACAATCGACGAGCAGTACTTC	CASSLGTIDEQYF
TRBV7-2	few	TRBD2	TRBJ2-6	TGTGCCAGCAGCTTAGTCGGGGGGGCGGCGGCCAACGTCCTGACTTTC	CASSLVGGAAANVLTF
TRBV28	few	-	TRBJ1-3	TGTGCCAGCAAAACCGGGACGGGTGTTGGAAACACCATATATTTT	CASKTGTGVGNTIYF
TRBV4-1	-	TRBD2	TRBJ2-1	TGCGCCAGCAGCCAATGGGCTAGCGGTTCTATTGCTGAGCAGTTCTTC	CASSQWASGSIAEQFF
TRBV5-1	-	-	TRBJ1-2	TGCGCCAGCAGCTTTGCCGTCGGGGGCGCAGGCTATGGCTACACCTTC	CASSFAVGGAGYGYTF
TRBV15	-	-	TRBJ1-1	TGTGCCACCAGCAGAGAAGGGACGGTGAACACTGAAGCTTTCTTT	CATSREGTVNTEAFF
TRBV7-2	-	-	TRBJ2-3	TGTGCCAGCAGCCGACTGGGCGACAACACAGATACGCAGTATTTT	CASSRLGDNTDTQYF
TRBV3-1	-	-	TRBJ1-1	TGTGCCAGCAGCCATGGGGAGGATGTAGCTTTCTTT	CASSHGEDVAFF
TRBV5-1	few	-	TRBJ1-2	TGCGCCAGCAGCTTGGAGGGACACCAAAGTAACTATGGCTACACCTTC	CASSLEGHQSNYGYTF
TRBV20-1	-	TRBD1	TRBJ2-7	TGCAGTGCCCACGATCGATTCGGAGGGACAGGGGAAGACGAGCAGTACTTC	CSAHDRFGGTGEDEQYF
TRBV27	-	TRBD2	TRBJ2-1	TGTGCCAGCAGTTGGACTAGCGGGGGAGTAAGAGAGCAGTTCTTC	CASSWTSGGVREQFF
TRBV10-3	once	TRBD1	TRBJ1-4	TGTGCCATCAGCCCGACAGGGGCCGGGTTCGAATCCATTAATGAAAAACTGTTTTTT	CAISPTGAGFESINEKLFF
TRBV20-1	-	-	TRBJ2-5	TGCAGTGCTGATTGGGGAGGGGGTGCGCGGGAGACCCAGTACTTC	CSADWGGGARETQYF
TRBV20-1	few	TRBD1	TRBJ2-1	TGCAGTGCTGAACCGGGACAGGGGACTCTTGAGCAGTTCTTC	CSAEPGQGTLEQFF
TRBV20-1	few	-	TRBJ2-7	TGCAGTGCTCGCGACAGGTTTAATCTCTACGAGCAGTACTTC	CSARDRFNLYEQYF